Detailed here is one T cell receptor (beta chain). Its cognate antigen is unknown. This CDR3 has 16 amino acids. Looked up from germline, CDR1 is MNHEY and CDR2 is SMNVEV (reference sequence). Unmatched junction bases numbered 7, after V lost 3 bases and J lost 4 bases. The sample originates from a study of cytomegalovirus exposure and HLA in healthy donors. Points from the study as a whole: About 87% or about 30% of the time was how often most TCR beta V segments were productive, according to an earlier analysis.

The PCR ran on 60 Vbeta and 13 Jbeta primers. Sequencing used immunoSEQ multiplex PCR; TCRdb keeps in-frame clones, though not all of them. The table records hundreds of thousands of clones, 72% of them present only once. Specimen: PBMCs. This chain uses TRBV27 with TRBJ2-1; TRBD2 agrees at 9 bases. The receptor was derived from a female donor in good health and CMV-seronegative. The CDR3 sequence: CASSLTAGGLYNEQFF. The CDR3 nucleotides read TGTGCCAGCAGTTTGACAGCGGGAGGCCTGTACAATGAGCAGTTCTTC.